This T cell receptor (beta chain) appears in the sequencing data of a study of a mutant IDH1 vaccine in newly diagnosed glioma. Study overall: Patients, over weeks 1, 3, 5, 7, 11, 15, 19 and 23, received a total of eight vaccinations. Vaccination followed radiotherapy alone by 4-6 weeks, or accompanied temozolomide cycles. Former treatment meant radiotherapy, temozolomide, or both; the majority had gotten both.

This clone occurred once. What it binds is unknown. Study findings and constraints: Variations in leading peripheral T cell clonotypes appeared to have no connection with pseudoprogression.

Clones were sequenced by immunoSEQ multiplex PCR, and TCRdb holds only the in-frame ones, with some missing. The table includes around 100,000 clones, about 90% detected once. Time point here: week 11, during vaccination. It was 300 ug of mutant IDH1 20-mer peptide that made up each vaccine dose, given with topical imiquimod. The TCR originated in a woman aged 50 to 60 with glioma. The specimen was PBMCs, collected from a glioma patient whose treatment included an IDH1 peptide vaccine.

Here the CDR3 reads CASSADLTQPQHF. The CDR3 bases are TGTGCCAGCAGCGCCGACTTGACCCAGCCCCAGCATTTT. The gene calls are TRBV9 and TRBJ1-5, with D uncertain. Germline V gene data show CDR1 as SGDLS and CDR2 as YYNGEE. The germline V and J ends were trimmed by 3 bases and 7 bases, with 11 bases remaining between them. The CDR3 is 13 amino acids.